These T cell receptor beta chains were read from a single sample in a study of cytomegalovirus exposure and HLA in healthy donors. Profiling relied on immunoSEQ multiplex PCR, and the TCRdb table lists in-frame clones only, not all of them. The sample carries some 90,000 clones, around 80% recorded once. Material: PBMCs. The receptors derive from a man aged 30 to 45 in good health and CMV-seropositive. Both conserved end residues are part of each CDR3. D genes are given only for firm matches. Some rows have no size entry. The others give once, few or many, or a class for an expanded clone.

clone_size	v_call	d_call	j_call	cdr3_nt	cdr3_aa
.	TRBV5-1	TRBD1	TRBJ1-1	TGCGCCAGCAGCTCCCGACAGGGGGCCACTGAAGCTTTCTTT	CASSSRQGATEAFF
few	TRBV6-6	.	TRBJ2-4	TGTGCCAGCACCCATAGGGGCAGCCTAGCCAAAAACATTCAGTACTTC	CASTHRGSLAKNIQYF
.	TRBV9	.	TRBJ1-1	TGTGCCAGCAGCGTAGCTCCAGGGCTGAACACTGAAGCTTTCTTT	CASSVAPGLNTEAFF
.	TRBV28	.	TRBJ1-4	TGTGCCAGCAGCTTTAGAGCAACTAATGAAAAACTGTTTTTT	CASSFRATNEKLFF
.	TRBV30	.	TRBJ1-5	TGTGCCTGGAGTGACCAGGGGCGGCCCCAGCATTTT	CAWSDQGRPQHF
.	TRBV4-1	TRBD2	TRBJ2-7	TGCGCCAGCAGCCGCACTAGCGTCTACGAGCAGTACTTC	CASSRTSVYEQYF
.	TRBV29-1	TRBD1	TRBJ1-3	TGCAGCGTTGTGGAGGGGGCGAAGGGAAACACCATATATTTT	CSVVEGAKGNTIYF
.	TRBV5-1	.	TRBJ1-2	TGCGCCAGCAGCTCGGCGGGGGGGGGCGGCTACACCTTC	CASSSAGGGGYTF
once	TRBV5-5	TRBD1	TRBJ2-3	TGTGCCAGCAGCTGGGGACAGAGCACAGATACGCAGTATTTT	CASSWGQSTDTQYF
.	TRBV9	TRBD1	TRBJ2-1	TGTGCCAGCAGGCAATGGACAGGGGGCTCCTACAATGAGCAGTTCTTC	CASRQWTGGSYNEQFF
.	TRBV5-1	.	TRBJ1-1	TGCGCCAGCAGCCCCGCTTCTCTAAGGGGGTCTGAAGCTTTCTTT	CASSPASLRGSEAFF
.	TRBV18	TRBD2	TRBJ2-1	TGTGCCAGCTCGCCCCTAGCGGGAGTGTTTAATGAGCAGTTCTTC	CASSPLAGVFNEQFF
.	TRBV18	TRBD1	TRBJ1-2	TGTGCCAGCTCACCTACCGGGACAGCCAGCTATGGCTACACCTTC	CASSPTGTASYGYTF
.	TRBV2	TRBD1	TRBJ1-3	TGTGCCAGCAGTGAGACAGGGGCGAATGGAAACACCATATATTTT	CASSETGANGNTIYF
.	TRBV7-9	.	TRBJ2-7	TGTGCCAGCGCTCGGGGATCGACCTACGAGCAGTACTTC	CASARGSTYEQYF
.	TRBV5-4	.	TRBJ2-3	TGTGCCAGCAGCCTTCATCGGGTCGGTGATACGCAGTATTTT	CASSLHRVGDTQYF
.	TRBV6-4	TRBD1	TRBJ1-6	TGTGCCACCCCCAGGACAGGGGCCGTCTCCTATAATTCACCCCTCCACTTT	CATPRTGAVSYNSPLHF
.	TRBV9	TRBD1	TRBJ1-2	TGTGCCAGCAGCGTAGCATCCAAGGGGGCGGGAGGCTACACCTTC	CASSVASKGAGGYTF
once	TRBV5-1	TRBD1	TRBJ2-3	TGCGCCAGCAGCCTACAGGGGAGCGCAGATACGCAGTATTTT	CASSLQGSADTQYF
.	TRBV29-1	TRBD2	TRBJ2-1	TGCAGCGTTGCGACTAGCTCGACCCCATCCTACAATGAGCAGTTCTTC	CSVATSSTPSYNEQFF